This T cell receptor beta chain was profiled in a study of neurological immune-mediated disorders. This clonotype was detected ten times or more. Its matching antigen is unknown. As for the cDNA, it was generated by 5'RACE with 10-nucleotide random UMIs. TCRdb ran MiXCR on the 5' RACE reads and lists one entry per CDR3 protein. Among around 60,000 distinct CDR3 sequences listed, roughly 10% were seen once. Time point meaning: longitudinal time-point 1 (baseline). Germline loops: CDR1 MNHEY, CDR2 SVGAGI. Deletions cut 5 bases from V and 0 bases from J, with 14 bases between. CDR3 size: 16 residues. Study outcomes and limitations: Expanded clones shared no identical CDR3 amino acid sequences across subjects, which suggested private TCR-beta repertoires in all groups.

J is TRBJ1-3 and V is TRBV6-5; the D is unclear. The clonotype originates from a male donor with HTLV-1-associated myelopathy (HAM/TSP). What was sequenced was PBMCs. The chain's CDR3 is CASSPRIRFSGNTIYF. The CDR3 nucleotides read TGTGCCAGCAGTCCTCGGATTAGGTTCTCTGGAAACACCATATATTTT.